Detailed here is one T cell receptor (beta chain). The specificity of this receptor is unknown. No base-level quality is on record; no much larger clone is a single base apart. The library was obtained by the immunoSEQ multiplex PCR assay. A mixture of 60 forward primers for TCR Vbeta segments and 13 reverse primers for TCR Jbeta segments was used in the multiplex PCR. The CDR3 region of rearranged TCR beta genes was amplified from genomic DNA with a multiplex PCR assay. Amplified TCR beta libraries were sequenced as 87-base-pair reads on the Illumina HiSeq System. In the paper's pipeline: A later analysis counted some 74 million unique TCR beta chains across the 666 repertoires, and around 9.9 million of these chains were shared by at least two donors. To remove PCR and sequencing errors, raw reads were error-corrected and collapsed into unique sequences using a nearest-neighbor algorithm that merged closely related sequences. To assign V, D and J gene segments, CDR3 sequences were aligned to IMGT reference sequences. For a sequence to be retained, a match of at least six nucleotides was required to both a V gene segment and a J gene segment. A rearrangement was called productive if the CDR3 had no stop codons and remained in frame with V and J, and every other rearrangement was called non-productive. Following IMGT convention, CDR3 was defined as the stretch from the second conserved V-encoded cysteine to the conserved J-encoded phenylalanine. The earlier analysis of about 500 of the donors excluded sequences that lacked an unambiguous match to a single V gene segment. An earlier analysis of approximately 590 of the donors called V segments functional above 56.7% productive rearrangements and segregating when the between-donor standard deviation exceeded 5%. A statistical classification framework was built for diagnosing cytomegalovirus status from the catalog of TCR beta chain sequences. In a later analysis, TCR nucleotide sequences were compared against IMGT/GENE-DB human TR gene sequences so that V and J genes could be assigned. In a later analysis, CDR3 sequences and most-parsimonious VDJ recombination scenarios were assigned using the TCRdist pipeline. In a later analysis, every TCR beta chain was defined by the combination of its CDR3 amino acid sequence and its V-gene family, and reads without a unique V-gene family were dropped. To address suspected cross-contamination and a sequencing artifact, a later analysis removed some 620 highly shared, low-generation-probability nucleotide sequences. A later analysis calculated a clonal expansion index for each public chain from normalized within-repertoire ranks of inferred template counts. Generation probabilities in a later analysis came from a VDJ recombination model fitted to out-of-frame rearrangements, and those results were checked against IGoR. In a later analysis, hypergeometric tests were used to score TCR-TCR, TCR-HLA and TCR-CMV co-occurrence, with a repertoire-size bias correction applied to TCR pairs. False discovery rates were estimated in a later analysis by permuting HLA or CMV assignments 20 times. In a later analysis, co-occurring TCRs were grouped using DBSCAN, with TCRdist sequence similarity added in when clustering inside HLA-allele-positive subsets. Co-occurrence clustering excluded repertoires with fewer than 30,000 or more than 120,000 public chains, plus five with anomalous nucleotide sharing. Entries here come from immuneACCESS through TCRdb and include only in-frame sequences with V and J called. Some clones fail to appear in such tables; in the studies checked, an unresolved V gene covers under half of the shortfall, and the cause of the remainder is unknown. Clonal size and the V and J genes are those of that table, whereas D and trimming came from the DNA. The sample table shows 150,000 or so clones, and roughly four fifths are seen once. The ten largest clones take up 3.2% of the sample.

Via the germline V gene (reference sequence), CDR1 is MNHEY and CDR2 SMNVEV. The cysteine opens and the phenylalanine closes a CDR3 of 13 amino acids. The retained sequence is limited to the CDR3, 39 bases, with the frame set at the first base. V is shortened by 2 bases, J by 6 bases, and the region joining them spans 8 bases. The data derive from a study of cytomegalovirus exposure and HLA in healthy donors (dated by TCRdb to between 2016 and 2019). Concerning the study at large: In an earlier analysis of 587 of the donors, 276 Gb of sequence data and 100 million or so unique TCR beta sequences from 150 million to 200 million T cells were reported. HLA typing included class I and class II loci at four-digit resolution. Besides the first cohort of 666 subjects, a separate validation cohort made up of 120 different subjects was used. The aim of the study was to test whether cataloging public T cell receptors could identify signatures of past pathogen exposure. The number of typed donors differed by locus: about 620-640 for A, B, C, DRB1 and DQB1; approximately 540 for DQA1; approximately 610 for DPA1; and around 450 for DPB1. In a later genetic analysis, genome-wide SNP genotypes for 398 of the 666 donors were used, and that subset was treated as a discovery cohort. In a later analysis, previously published TCR beta repertoires from 670 or so donors were re-analyzed and high-resolution HLA genotyping was added so that TCR occurrence patterns could be studied. In the later analysis, no new phenotypic data were used to find candidate immune exposures; instead, reliance was placed on TCR beta sequences and their occurrence across donors. An earlier analysis of roughly 580 of the donors used high-throughput TCR beta sequencing to judge whether each TCR beta V gene segment behaved as functional or pseudogenic. Donor age, sex, ethnicity and CMV serostatus were compiled together with the repertoire data. Every discovery cohort repertoire had been produced on one sequencing platform. Using immunosequencing, the study profiled T cell repertoires from around 670 subjects and related those repertoires to cytomegalovirus serostatus. An early release that covered roughly 600 HLA-typed donors contained about 300 gigabases of sequencing data and 75 million to 100 million unique TCR sequences. To predict cytomegalovirus infection status, the study combined high-throughput TCR immunosequencing, statistical association of individual TCRs with disease status, and machine learning. Among some 410 genotyped donors of the cohort, an average of roughly 230,000 unique TCR beta nucleotide sequences was sequenced per donor, of which about 20% were non-productive. Of the 350 to 450 genotyped donors, about 80% fell in the genetic ancestry cluster associated with self-reported Caucasian donors. Five DR-DQ haplotypes were treated as single units for association and clustering because of strong linkage in the cohort. What the research found in general, with its limitations: Some IMGT-functional V segments, including TRBV6-2 and TRBV6-3, could not be distinguished by the 87-base-pair reads and were therefore excluded. Strong co-occurrence of HLA alleles, especially DR and DQ, made assigning TCR associations to individual alleles difficult. Presence/absence analyses assumed roughly uniform sequencing depth across donors, an assumption that may not hold. According to a later genetic analysis, donors in an Asian-associated ancestry cluster had fewer N-insertions in productive TCRs than the approximately 700-donor mean. At a false discovery rate of 0.05, a later analysis linked some 17,000 TCR beta sequences to specific HLA alleles. An earlier analysis of roughly 570 of the donors showed that most TCR beta V segments appeared in productive rearrangements either about 90% or about 30% of the time, which broadly matched IMGT annotations. Most TCR sequences were seen in very few donors, while some public TCRs were found in many individuals. Correlated functional status among segregating V segments might be attributable to linkage disequilibrium, but an unknown experimental factor could not be ruled out. A cluster of highly shared sequence variants was judged likely to be a technical artifact of the sequencing pipeline. A further reported finding was that TCR beta sequences accurately predicted the HLA-A and HLA-B alleles for most subjects in the first cohort. The authors suggested that the approach could potentially be generalized to other disease states and immunological phenotypes. A later analysis found that most CMV-associated TCR beta chains appeared HLA-restricted, with HLA associations seemingly driven largely by CMV exposure. Several of the top co-occurrence clusters appeared to be linked to parvovirus B19, influenza, CMV and Epstein-Barr virus, according to a later analysis. For the cohort, immune exposure information was limited to CMV serostatus. The study listed approximately 150 TCR beta chains as associated with cytomegalovirus. In a later analysis, HLA-associated TCR beta chains showed more clonal expansion and lower generation probabilities than non-associated chains that were equally common. An association between a missense DCLRE1C variant and V-gene and J-gene trimming of TCR beta chains was found in a later genetic analysis and replicated in an independent cohort. In vitro tests confirmed that three of the cytomegalovirus-associated TCR beta chains recognize cytomegalovirus antigens. In a later analysis, TCR association rates were found to vary across HLA loci, with the most associated TCRs seen for DRB1 alleles and the fewest for HLA-C alleles. Over 15 rarely observed V segments, including chromosome 9 orphons, were excluded from the earlier analysis of approximately 600 of the donors because counts were too low. The classifier was reported to diagnose cytomegalovirus status with high specificity and sensitivity in both the original cohort and the validation cohort. This cohort had only TCR beta chains sequenced, and the lack of alpha or paired-chain data limited which features could be detected. HLA typing was unavailable for some donors at each locus, so association tests used only the typed subset.

The cohort was made up of about 610 healthy bone marrow donors. Cohort members were all nominally healthy when sampled, although unrecorded immune exposures were likely present. The donor was CMV seropositive and was included in the group of 270 or so seropositive cohort members. A peripheral blood sample was provided by each donor, and peripheral blood mononuclear cells were used for TCR beta sequencing. The Qiagen DNeasy Blood Extraction Kit was used to extract genomic DNA from the blood cell samples. The rearrangement joined TRBV27 to TRBJ1-5; the D gene is possibly TRBD1, with 6 bases matching. The sample was PBMCs. The sequence was obtained from a man younger than 35 in good health and CMV-seropositive. The DNA sequence is as follows: TGTGCCAGCAGTTTACAGGGGACTCAGCCCCAGCATTTT. Translated, this gives CASSLQGTQPQHF.